This T cell receptor beta chain was captured by sequencing in a study of shared clonotypes between healthy human individuals (dated by TCRdb to about 2020). About the full investigation: A couple of women and three men aged 18 to 49 years were included in the cohort. To estimate repertoire size and how much clonotype sharing occurs between individuals, the study deeply sequenced the blood TCR repertoires of several healthy adults. Different laboratories and diverse techniques were used to prepare libraries and sequence TCR repertoires, to increase sequencing depth and limit assay-specific biases. Leukapheresis yielded between about 0.94 and 10 billion PBMCs per donor. For each donor, CD4 naive and CD4 memory were each run on three plates, CD8 naive on two plates, and CD8 memory on one plate. On the study overall, not on this receptor specifically: Across four donors, roughly 5.1% of naive CD4, roughly 3.5% of naive CD8, about 2% of memory CD4, and about 0.4% of memory CD8 clonotypes were shared. Even with the large sequencing depth, rarefaction of the sorted-subset datasets indicated that sequencing was incomplete. Naive subsets generally had larger estimated clonotype richness than memory subsets. The small number of donors limited the genetic and exposure-history diversity represented. Compared with non-shared clonotypes, clonotypes shared by all four sorted-subset donors had higher generation probabilities. Pairwise subsampling indicated that sequencing depth was expected to affect the degree of clonotype sharing among donors. Sampling was limited to blood, and TCR repertoires in tissue likely differ from TCR repertoires in blood.

Notes on this clone: It has no known antigen specificity. No clone much larger than this one lies a single base away; base qualities are absent.

TCR CDR3 regions were amplified from genomic DNA by multiplex PCR using the deep immunoSEQ assay. Extracted genomic DNA from each cell subset was spread evenly across all wells of several immunoSEQ 96-well plates, with each plate serving as a replicate. Each replicate PCR for sorted subsets received 200 ng genomic DNA, equal to 30,000 or so T cell genomes. The purified libraries were quantified using a Qubit 3.0 fluorometer, sized with a Bioanalyzer 2100, and then quantified again using the KAPA Library Quantification kit. A separate single-read 150-cycle Illumina NextSeq 550 flow cell was used to sequence each immunoSEQ 96-well plate. The paper's processing steps were these. The immunoSEQ output contained only junctional sequences without quality scores, so filtering could not match that applied to full-length reads. To assign V/J genes and CDR3, sequences were annotated against IMGT germline references using PyIR, a Python wrapper for IgBLAST v1.9. Reads were removed for weak V/J assignments (E-value above 1e-6), missing CDR3, stop codons, out-of-frame junctions, or ambiguous translated residues. V3J clonotypes were defined as sequences sharing an identical inferred V gene, J gene, and CDR3 amino acid sequence. To compute the percentage overlap between repertoires, the number of shared unique clonotypes was divided by the size of the smaller repertoire. Three approaches were used to assess repertoire richness: RTK rarefaction, the Chao1 estimator, and Recon v2.1 estimates of unobserved clonotypes. OLGA was used to compute generation probabilities for all TCRbeta clonotypes that the gDNA method yielded from four donors. TCRdb mirrors the immuneACCESS table, restricted to in-frame sequences. Some clones are absent from its copies; in checked studies, under half trace to an unresolved V gene, and the reason for the others is unknown. V and J calls and clone size are those listed in that table; D and trimming were worked out from the DNA. The sample contains about 990,000 clones, around 78% of them found a single time. More than 0.55% of the sample comes from the top ten.

CDR1 and CDR2 (SGHVS, FNYEAQ) derive from the germline V gene. V gives up 5 bases and J gives up 0 bases, and the segment between their germline ends measures 13 bases. The CDR3 has 16 amino acids, counting the end cysteine and phenylalanine. Of the read, only the CDR3 DNA is kept; its 48 bases are in frame from base 1. Donors were healthy HIV-negative adults with no recently reported acute infections or vaccinations. Every donor was a Caucasian adult living in Nashville, Tennessee, USA. CD4+ T cells were enriched by magnetic negative selection; naive cells were then positively selected on CD45RA, and the negative fraction formed the memory subset. Blood was collected by leukapheresis, and PBMCs were isolated by Ficoll-Histopaque density gradient centrifugation and then cryopreserved in liquid nitrogen vapor phase. Analytical flow cytometry was used to check the purity and quantity of every magnetically sorted T cell population. Genomic DNA was isolated from every sorted fraction and measured by UV absorbance on a Nanodrop 2000c.

The sequence joins TRBV7-6 to TRBJ2-2, and TRBD1 may be the D gene, going by 6 matching bases. Sequenced sample: memory CD4+ T cells from PBMCs. The cell subset or site label, read with the paper, signifies: CD45RA-negative fraction. The receptor's source is a man between 18 and 35 years old in good health. Some clones in this sample may be carry-over from other donors' samples. The DNA reads TGTGCCAGCAGCCCACAACAGGGTTCGAACACCGGGGAGCTGTTTTTT. Its translation reads: CASSPQQGSNTGELFF.